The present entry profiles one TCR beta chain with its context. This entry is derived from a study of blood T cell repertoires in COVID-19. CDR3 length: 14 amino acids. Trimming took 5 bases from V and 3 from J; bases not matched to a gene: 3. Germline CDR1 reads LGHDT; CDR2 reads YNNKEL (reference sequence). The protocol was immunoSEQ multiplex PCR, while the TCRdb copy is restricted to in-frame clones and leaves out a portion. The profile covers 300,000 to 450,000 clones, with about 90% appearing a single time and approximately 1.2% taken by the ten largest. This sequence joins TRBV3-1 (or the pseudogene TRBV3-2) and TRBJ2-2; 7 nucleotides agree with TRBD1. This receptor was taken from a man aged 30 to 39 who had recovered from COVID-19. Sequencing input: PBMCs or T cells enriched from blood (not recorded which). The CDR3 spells CASSFTGDTGELFF. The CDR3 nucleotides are TGTGCCAGCAGCTTTACAGGGGACACCGGGGAGCTGTTTTTT.